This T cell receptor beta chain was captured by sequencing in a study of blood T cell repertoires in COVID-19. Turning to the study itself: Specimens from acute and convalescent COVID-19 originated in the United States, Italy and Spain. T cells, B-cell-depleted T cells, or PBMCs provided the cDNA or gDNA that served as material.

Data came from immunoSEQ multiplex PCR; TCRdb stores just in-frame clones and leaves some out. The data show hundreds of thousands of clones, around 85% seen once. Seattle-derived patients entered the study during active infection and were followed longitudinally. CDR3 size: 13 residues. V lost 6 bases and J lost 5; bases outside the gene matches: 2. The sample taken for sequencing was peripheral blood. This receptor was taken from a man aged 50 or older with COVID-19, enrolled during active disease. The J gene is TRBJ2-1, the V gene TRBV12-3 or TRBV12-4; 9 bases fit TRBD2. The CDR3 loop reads CASRLAGHNEQFF. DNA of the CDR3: TGTGCCAGCAGGCTAGCGGGGCACAATGAGCAGTTCTTC.